The TCR beta chain described here comes from a study of CD8 T cells in Susac syndrome. CD8+ and CD4+ blood T cells underwent TCR beta sequencing. In contrast to the negatively isolated CD8+ and CD4+ T cells, TEMRA cells were FACS-enriched. With random hexamers, roughly 0.45 to 1 ug RNA was reverse transcribed. It was immunoSEQ multiplex PCR that amplified TCR beta CDR3 across 54 Vbeta and 13 Jbeta. TCRdb called the immunoSEQ multiplex PCR reads again in MiXCR, with one record for every CDR3 protein. Of 250,000 to 300,000 distinct CDR3 sequences in the sample, approximately 81% were seen once. The sequence came from a human donor with multiple sclerosis. Source material: CD8+ T cells from PBMCs.

CDR3 protein: CSVEGAGGEEQFF. DNA of the CDR3: TGCAGCGTTGAAGGAGCGGGAGGTGAGGAGCAGTTCTTC. The rearrangement links TRBV29-1 to TRBJ2-1, with TRBD2 matching 9 bases. Germline CDR1 and CDR2: SQVTM and ANQGSEA. The length of the CDR3 is 13 residues. V was clipped by 1 base and J by 10 bases; unmatched bases: 5.